These 2 T cell receptor beta chains came from one sample sequenced in a study of control samples from healthy donors and cancer patients. Generated by immunoSEQ multiplex PCR, the TCRdb table keeps only in-frame clones and is missing some. Among some 120,000 clones, 80% to 90% were seen once, and the ten largest hold about 2.7%. Sequences were obtained from blood. The source of these receptors is a man aged 55 to 70 in good health.

The chain combines TRBV6-5 with TRBJ2-7; D might be TRBD1 or TRBD2, each matching 7 bases. V was shortened by 7 bases and J by 2 bases, with 18 bases between the two germline ends. Germline CDR1 and CDR2: MNHEY and SVGAGI. The CDR3 contains 15 residues. DNA of the CDR3: TGTGCCAGCATCCCAGGGGGGGGCCATGCCTACGAGCAGTACTTC. It translates to CASIPGGGHAYEQYF.

The genes are TRBV3-1 (or the pseudogene TRBV3-2) and TRBJ1-5; D is ambiguous. The CDR3 is 15 residues long. Looked up from germline, CDR1 is LGHDT and CDR2 is YNNKEL (reference sequence). Trimming cost V 5 bases and J 0 bases, with 11 bases left between them. In DNA, the CDR3 is TGTGCCAGCAGCTCCGGCACTTATAGCAATCAGCCCCAGCATTTT. Encoded protein: CASSSGTYSNQPQHF.